A selection of T cell receptor beta chains follows, all from one sample in a study of glioma-infiltrating T cells. TCRdb redid the calling of the multiplex PCR reads with MiXCR, one entry per CDR3 protein. The sample lists roughly 100,000 distinct CDR3 sequences, roughly 40% seen once, with 30% to 40% in the top ten. Sequencing was carried out using glioma tissue, nonneoplastic brain tissue, or PBMCs (not recorded which). These TCRs come from a human donor with low-grade glioma or glioblastoma, undergoing nonglioma brain surgery, or in good health (not recorded which). CDR3s include the opening cysteine and the closing phenylalanine or tryptophan. Each record gives: J gene, clone size, CDR3 length, V gene, D gene, CDR3 DNA, CDR3 protein. The D gene is left open where the match is weak. Clone size is stated in some rows and not others, as once, few, many or a class when expanded.

j_call: TRBJ2-7
clone_size: many
cdr3_length: 11
v_call: TRBV29-1
d_call: NA
cdr3_nt: TGCAGCGTTGAAGCAGACAGAGAGCAGTACTTC
cdr3_aa: CSVEADREQYF

j_call: TRBJ1-1
clone_size: many
cdr3_length: 16
v_call: TRBV18
d_call: NA
cdr3_nt: TGTGCCAGCTCACCACCGTACGCGGGTGGGGACACTGAAGCTTTCTTT
cdr3_aa: CASSPPYAGGDTEAFF

j_call: TRBJ1-1
clone_size: many
cdr3_length: 15
v_call: TRBV11-2
d_call: NA
cdr3_nt: TGTGCCAGCAGCCAAAGGGGCGTTGAGGGAACTGAAGCTTTCTTT
cdr3_aa: CASSQRGVEGTEAFF

j_call: TRBJ2-5
clone_size: NA
cdr3_length: 12
v_call: TRBV11-3
d_call: NA
cdr3_nt: TGTGCCAGCAGCACCTCCCCAGAGACCCAGAACTTC
cdr3_aa: CASSTSPETQNF

j_call: TRBJ2-3
clone_size: many
cdr3_length: 14
v_call: TRBV29-1
d_call: NA
cdr3_nt: TGCAGCGTTGGTCCAGGTACTAGCACAGATACGCAGTATTTT
cdr3_aa: CSVGPGTSTDTQYF

j_call: TRBJ2-6
clone_size: many
cdr3_length: 19
v_call: TRBV7-3
d_call: TRBD1
cdr3_nt: TGTGCCAGCAGCTCGGCCGGGACAGGCCTAACCTCTGGGGCCAACGTCCTGACTTTC
cdr3_aa: CASSSAGTGLTSGANVLTF

j_call: TRBJ2-1
clone_size: NA
cdr3_length: 15
v_call: TRBV27
d_call: TRBD2
cdr3_nt: TGTGCCAGCAGTTTATGGACTAGCGGGACCGATGGGCAGTTCTTC
cdr3_aa: CASSLWTSGTDGQFF

j_call: TRBJ2-3
clone_size: NA
cdr3_length: 13
v_call: TRBV20-1
d_call: NA
cdr3_nt: TGCAGTGCTAGTGGGGGCAACTCAGGTACGCAGTATTTT
cdr3_aa: CSASGGNSGTQYF

j_call: TRBJ2-7
clone_size: NA
cdr3_length: 16
v_call: TRBV6-1
d_call: TRBD1
cdr3_nt: TGTGCCAGCAGGGCAGGACAGGGGCCCTTTTTGTACGAGCAGTACTTC
cdr3_aa: CASRAGQGPFLYEQYF

j_call: TRBJ2-1
clone_size: many
cdr3_length: 16
v_call: TRBV11-1
d_call: TRBD2
cdr3_nt: TGTGCCAGCAGCCCCCACCTAGCGGGAGGGCCGAATGAGCAGTTCTTC
cdr3_aa: CASSPHLAGGPNEQFF

j_call: TRBJ1-1
clone_size: many
cdr3_length: 14
v_call: TRBV27
d_call: NA
cdr3_nt: TGTGCCAGCAGTTTGCAATCAGGGACCCTTGAAGCTTTCTTT
cdr3_aa: CASSLQSGTLEAFF

j_call: TRBJ2-1
clone_size: many
cdr3_length: 15
v_call: TRBV6-1
d_call: TRBD2
cdr3_nt: TGTGCCAGCAGCGGACTAGCGATGTCCTACAATGAGCAGTTCTTC
cdr3_aa: CASSGLAMSYNEQFF

j_call: TRBJ1-2
clone_size: NA
cdr3_length: 13
v_call: TRBV28
d_call: TRBD1
cdr3_nt: TGTGCCAGCAGTGTCGGGACAGGGAACGGATACACCTTC
cdr3_aa: CASSVGTGNGYTF

j_call: TRBJ1-1
clone_size: NA
cdr3_length: 17
v_call: TRBV11-2
d_call: TRBD1
cdr3_nt: TGTGCCAGCAGCTCACAGACTCCGGACAGGGGGAACACTGAAGCTTTCTTT
cdr3_aa: CASSSQTPDRGNTEAFF

j_call: TRBJ2-1
clone_size: many
cdr3_length: 16
v_call: TRBV6-2/TRBV6-3
d_call: NA
cdr3_nt: TGTGCCAGCAGGCCACCCAGGGGCTTATCCTACAATGAGCAGTTCTTC
cdr3_aa: CASRPPRGLSYNEQFF

j_call: TRBJ2-2
clone_size: many
cdr3_length: 14
v_call: TRBV10-3
d_call: TRBD1
cdr3_nt: TGTGCCATCAGTGTCGCAGGGGGCACCGGGGAGCTGTTTTTT
cdr3_aa: CAISVAGGTGELFF

j_call: TRBJ2-7
clone_size: NA
cdr3_length: 14
v_call: TRBV6-5
d_call: TRBD2
cdr3_nt: TGTGCCAGCAGGTCCGCGGGAGGGCCCTACGCTCAGTACTTC
cdr3_aa: CASRSAGGPYAQYF

j_call: TRBJ1-3
clone_size: once
cdr3_length: 18
v_call: TRBV10-3
d_call: NA
cdr3_nt: TGTGCCATCAGTCCGCCGAAGGTTTCAGGTTCCTCTGGAAACACAATATATTTT
cdr3_aa: CAISPPKVSGSSGNTIYF

j_call: TRBJ2-2
clone_size: many
cdr3_length: 15
v_call: TRBV6-1
d_call: TRBD2
cdr3_nt: TGTGCCAGCACCGAAATTGCGGGGGTCACCGGGGAGCTGTTTTTT
cdr3_aa: CASTEIAGVTGELFF

j_call: TRBJ2-7
clone_size: NA
cdr3_length: 12
v_call: TRBV7-3
d_call: TRBD2
cdr3_nt: TGTGCCAGCAGTATGAGCGGGGGGGAGCAGTACTTC
cdr3_aa: CASSMSGGEQYF

j_call: TRBJ1-5
clone_size: many
cdr3_length: 15
v_call: TRBV7-8
d_call: TRBD1
cdr3_nt: TGTGCCAGCAGCGCAGGGACAGGGGCTCTTCAGCCCCAGCATTTT
cdr3_aa: CASSAGTGALQPQHF